The source of this T cell receptor beta chain is a study of T cell responses to AZD1222 COVID-19 vaccine (dated by TCRdb to the early 2020s). Turning to the overall study: AZD1222 recipients with second doses at about 4 weeks or about 12 weeks were pooled, because spike-specific TCR depth and breadth did not differ between schedules. Trial participants were enrolled by age into subgroups of 18-55, 56-69 and 70-plus years, and 148, 28 and 57 TCR-sequenced participants, respectively, were included in these subgroups. TCR sequencing was performed for about 250 trial participants, of whom some 200 were given two doses of AZD1222 and around 26 were given two doses of MenACWY control vaccine. Study-wide findings and limitations: Vaccine-associated CD4 TCRs spanned the whole spike protein, with dominant responses in regions 160-218 and 743-854. Only a handful of AZD1222 recipients were SARS-CoV-2 seropositive at baseline, limiting conclusions about previously exposed vaccinees. Nearly half of unique spike-specific TCRs reportedly recognized epitopes outside regions mutated in the B.1.351 and B.1.1.7 variants. After two AZD1222 doses, both the breadth and the depth of spike-specific TCRs were significantly higher than at day 0 and than in MenACWY recipients. Participants were mostly white British and included more females than males, and it was suggested by the authors that clonal diversity may have been underestimated. No day 14 peak-response samples were available, so repertoires were characterized only after the peak T cell response. The 56-69-year group was small, and its depth increase did not reach significance, likely because of low power.

In light of the paper, this sample's time point label describes: baseline before first vaccination. Samples from vaccinated people were obtained from the UK trials COV001 and COV002, which included a single-blind randomized controlled phase 2/3 trial of AZD1222 (ChAdOx1 nCoV-19) in healthy adults. Trial participant PBMC samples were collected at day 0 and day 28 after the second dose for TCRbeta chain sequencing. For CDR1 and CDR2, the germline V gene lists SGHTA and FQGNSA. V is clipped by 3 bases and J by 9 bases, and the sequence between their germline boundaries is 11 bases long. CDR3 length: 12 amino acids, cysteine to phenylalanine. The CDR3 DNA has 36 bases and is translated from base 1. The CDR3 regions of human TCRbeta chains were analyzed by immunosequencing. Concerning the study's data processing: Repertoire TCRs were checked for matches against a reference library of SARS-CoV-2-specific TCRs that had been generated using the MIRA antigen-specificity platform. Breadth was defined as the fraction of unique TCRs that were SARS-CoV-2-associated. Depth was defined as the fraction of total T cells that were SARS-CoV-2-associated. Using the MIRA data, each spike-specific TCR was assigned both to the spike region to which the TCR was reactive and to a CD4 or CD8 class. Log10-transformed breadth and depth values were compared by one-way ANOVA with Sidak's multiple comparisons tests. Sourced from immuneACCESS, this table was stored by TCRdb with only in-frame sequences that have V and J called. A share of the clones is absent; for the studies checked, an unresolved V gene accounts for under half, and the remainder has no known explanation. D and trimming were read from the DNA, whereas the V and J calls and clone size are those reported in that table. This sample gives about 260,000 clones in total; just over 90% of them show up just once. The top ten clones comprise roughly 0.51% of the sample.

Turning to this clone: No antigen is known for it. No per-base quality is available; no much larger clone lies one base away.

The sequence was obtained from an adult in good health. Sequencing was performed on peripheral blood, taken on day 0 of AZD1222 vaccination. The chain employs TRBV7-2 and TRBJ1-2, and the D gene may be TRBD1, 6 bases matching. The DNA sequence is as follows: TGTGCCAGCAGCTTCAGGACAGCTAGCTACACCTTC. The encoded protein is CASSFRTASYTF.